These 5 T cell receptor beta chains originate from one sample sequenced in a study of blood T cell repertoires in COVID-19. Clones were read by immunoSEQ multiplex PCR, and TCRdb kept only the in-frame ones, dropping some. Among tens of thousands of clones listed, around 84% were seen once. The specimen was peripheral blood. The source of these receptors is an older man with active COVID-19.

The chain couples TRBV5-6 to TRBJ2-2, with D perhaps TRBD1 (5 bases). From germline, CDR1 is SGHDT and CDR2 YYEEEE. CDR3 length: 14 amino acids. The V end lost 7 bases, the J end lost 4 bases, and 14 bases lay between the germline ends. The CDR3 DNA is TGTGCCAGCGAGGACACACTATTCACCGGGGAGCTGTTTTTT. Translating it yields CASEDTLFTGELFF.

On this clone itself: This sample includes further DNA sequences coding for the same CDR3. The chain is built from TRBV6-2 or TRBV6-3 and TRBJ2-3; 7 bases align to TRBD1. V lost 3 bases, J lost 2 bases, and 5 bases stayed unmatched. Germline CDR1 MNHEY, CDR2 SVGEGT. CDR3 length equals 15 residues. The CDR3 sequence is CASSYPGTVTDTQYF. As DNA, the CDR3 is TGTGCCAGCAGTTATCCCGGGACAGTCACAGATACGCAGTATTTT.

This clone was detected only once. The CDR3 loop is CASSRPRDYEQYF. DNA of the CDR3: TGTGCCAGCAGCCGTCCCCGGGACTACGAGCAGTACTTC. J is TRBJ2-7 and V is TRBV7-2, with D perhaps matching TRBD2 (5 bases). V gave up 5 bases and J gave up 3 bases, with 11 bases separating them. Germline V gene sequence: CDR1 SGHTA, CDR2 FQGNSA. The CDR3 has 13 amino acids.

The V gene is TRBV6-5, the J gene TRBJ2-7; D unclear. This CDR3 comprises 15 residues. Per germline, CDR1 MNHEY and CDR2 SVGAGI. V shed 2 bases and J shed 7 bases, with 18 bases lying between them. CDR3 bases: TGTGCCAGCAGTTACGATACAGTACCGACCCGAGAGCAGTACTTC. It translates to CASSYDTVPTREQYF.

This chain links TRBV18 with TRBJ2-7, with 7 bases fitting TRBD1. Germline assignment: CDR1 KGHSH and CDR2 LQKENI. Trimming took 3 bases from V and 1 from J; bases not matched to a gene: 3. This CDR3 comprises 14 residues. CDR3 DNA: TGTGCCAGCTCACCGGGACAGCCTTCCTACGAGCAGTACTTC. Translated: CASSPGQPSYEQYF. Full variable domain (remainder filled in from reference TRBV18 and TRBJ2-7): NAGVMQNPRHLVRRRGQEARLRCSPMKGHSHVYWYRQLPEEGLKFMVYLQKENIIDESGMPKERFSAEFPKEGPSILRIQQVVRGDSAAYFCASSPGQPSYEQYFGPGTRLTVT.